The following is a TCR beta chain sequence with its context. What it binds is unknown. The naive CD8 population came from CD45RO-negative cells selected for CCR7, without terminally differentiated effector memory CD45RA+ cells. The record originates from a study of shared clonotypes between healthy human individuals. On the study more broadly: For every donor, three CD4 naive, three CD4 memory, two CD8 naive and one CD8 memory plates were used. Points from the study as a whole: Sorted-subset sequencing was shown by rarefaction to be incomplete despite large depth. All-four-donor shared clonotypes had higher generation probabilities than non-shared clonotypes did.

Several immunoSEQ 96-well plates shared each subset's DNA, each plate a replicate. Here immunoSEQ multiplex PCR was the method, and the copy in TCRdb shows in-frame clones only, minus some. The top ten clones hold over 0.1% of a sample with approximately 600,000 clones, around 95% of them seen once. Sequences were obtained from naive CD8+ T cells sorted from blood. The clonotype was recovered from a woman aged 30 to 39 in good health.

The CDR3: CASSLGTSGINEQFF. As DNA, the CDR3 is TGTGCCAGCAGCTTAGGGACTAGCGGGATCAATGAGCAGTTCTTC. V and J are TRBV13 and TRBJ2-1, with 11 bases fitting TRBD2. This CDR3 is 15 amino acids long. The J segment lost 6 bases and the V segment lost 0 bases, leaving 1 base of the junction unmatched. Germline assignment: CDR1 PRHDT and CDR2 FYEKMQ (reference sequence).